This TCR beta chain originates from a study of cytomegalovirus exposure and HLA in healthy donors (dated by TCRdb to about 2017). About the study as a whole: An earlier analysis of about 530 of the donors reported 250 to 350 Gb of sequence data and around 120 million unique TCR beta sequences obtained from roughly 170 million T cells. Around 330 gigabases of sequencing data and 75 million to 85 million unique TCR sequences made up an early release that covered 500 to 700 HLA-typed donors. Among the roughly 400 genotyped donors, under 90% belonged to the genetic ancestry cluster associated with self-reported Caucasian donors. The aim of the study was to test whether cataloging public T cell receptors could identify signatures of past pathogen exposure. The T cell repertoires of 670 or so subjects were profiled by immunosequencing and related to cytomegalovirus serostatus. In addition to the first cohort of 650 to 800 subjects, a separate validation cohort of 120 different subjects was used. To predict cytomegalovirus infection status, the study brought together high-throughput TCR immunosequencing, statistical association of individual TCRs with disease status, and machine learning. A later analysis re-analyzed previously published TCR beta repertoires from roughly 630 donors and added high-resolution HLA genotyping to study TCR occurrence patterns. Rather than using new phenotypic data, the later analysis identified candidate immune exposures from TCR beta sequences and from how often those sequences occurred across donors. An earlier analysis of nearly 600 of the donors applied high-throughput TCR beta sequencing to assess whether each TCR beta V gene segment acted as functional or pseudogenic. Donor age, sex, ethnicity and CMV serostatus were compiled together with the repertoire data. A later genetic analysis used genome-wide SNP genotypes for about 65% of the roughly 670 donors, treating that subset as a discovery cohort. All discovery cohort repertoires had been generated using a single sequencing platform. HLA typing covered class I and class II loci at four-digit resolution. The number of donors typed differed by locus, with about 629-630 for A, B, C, DRB1 and DQB1, approximately 500 for DQA1, approximately 570 for DPA1, and around 450 for DPB1. About five DR-DQ haplotypes were handled as single units for association and clustering, since linkage in the cohort was strong. Across some 400 genotyped donors of the cohort, an average of 235,054 unique TCR beta nucleotide sequences per donor were sequenced, and roughly 17% of those sequences were non-productive. The paper's findings and limits, for the study overall: Because the 87-base-pair reads could not distinguish some IMGT-functional V segments, including TRBV6-2 and TRBV6-3, those segments were excluded. Roughly uniform sequencing depth across donors was assumed in presence/absence analyses, although this assumption may not hold. In a later genetic analysis, a missense DCLRE1C variant was associated with V-gene and J-gene trimming of TCR beta chains, and the association was replicated in an independent cohort. Only TCR beta chains were sequenced in this cohort, and the absence of alpha or paired-chain data limited detectable features. Several of the top co-occurrence clusters appeared to be linked to parvovirus B19, influenza, CMV and Epstein-Barr virus, according to a later analysis. Broadly in line with IMGT annotations, most TCR beta V segments showed up in productive rearrangements about 87% or about 30% of the time in an earlier analysis of 450 to 600 of the donors. According to a later analysis, TCR association rates differed among HLA loci, with DRB1 alleles showing the most associated TCRs and HLA-C alleles showing the fewest. In vitro tests confirmed that a few of the cytomegalovirus-associated TCR beta chains recognize cytomegalovirus antigens. Linkage disequilibrium might explain the correlated functional status among segregating V segments, but an unknown experimental factor could not be excluded. Assigning TCR associations to individual alleles was difficult when HLA alleles, especially DR and DQ, strongly co-occurred. The only immune exposure information available for the cohort was CMV serostatus. While some public TCRs were present in many individuals, most TCR sequences turned up only very rarely across donors. The classifier was reported to diagnose cytomegalovirus status with high specificity and sensitivity in both the original and validation cohorts. Most CMV-associated TCR beta chains appeared to be HLA-restricted in a later analysis, and the HLA associations seemed to be driven largely by CMV exposure. A further reported finding was that TCR beta sequences accurately predicted the HLA-A and HLA-B alleles for most subjects in the first cohort. Roughly 15 rarely observed V segments, including chromosome 9 orphons, were excluded from the earlier analysis of approximately 600 of the donors because counts were too low. In a later genetic analysis, fewer N-insertions in productive TCRs were reported among donors in an Asian-associated ancestry cluster than the approximately 710-donor mean. Because HLA typing was unavailable for some donors at each locus, only the typed subset was used in association tests. A cluster of highly shared sequence variants was judged likely to be a technical artifact of the sequencing pipeline. In a later analysis, 15,000 to 20,000 TCR beta sequences were associated with specific HLA alleles at a false discovery rate of 0.05. A later analysis found that HLA-associated TCR beta chains were more clonally expanded and had lower generation probabilities than equally common non-associated chains. It was suggested by the authors that the approach could potentially be generalized to other disease states and immunological phenotypes. A total of 164 TCR beta chains were listed by the study as associated with cytomegalovirus.

The cohort comprised fewer than 700 healthy bone marrow donors. All cohort members were sampled while nominally healthy, although unrecorded immune exposures were likely present. The donor was CMV seropositive and was included in the group of some 290 seropositive cohort members. A peripheral blood sample was collected from each donor, and TCR beta sequencing was performed on peripheral blood mononuclear cells. Genomic DNA extraction from the blood cell samples was performed with the Qiagen DNeasy Blood Extraction Kit. To note about this clone: Its antigen is still unknown. Per-base quality was not reported, and no clone a single base away is much larger than it.

Based on the germline V gene, the CDR1 and CDR2 sequences are SGHTA and FQGNSA. The CDR3, cysteine through phenylalanine, is 12 amino acids long. This entry keeps only the CDR3 DNA: 36 bases, framed from base 1. Deletion took 3 bases off V and 8 bases off J, with a span of 10 bases between the germline ends. Libraries came from the immunoSEQ multiplex PCR assay. For the multiplex PCR, a mixture combining 60 forward primers for TCR Vbeta segments and 13 reverse primers for TCR Jbeta segments was used. The CDR3 region of rearranged TCR beta genes was amplified from genomic DNA by a multiplex PCR assay. The Illumina HiSeq System was used to sequence the amplified TCR beta libraries as 87-base-pair reads. The study's own analysis went as follows. In a later analysis, 77 million or so unique TCR beta chains were counted across the roughly 610 repertoires, and about 10 million of these chains were shared by at least two donors. Raw reads were error-corrected and collapsed into unique sequences with a nearest-neighbor algorithm that merged closely related sequences to remove PCR and sequencing errors. CDR3 sequences were aligned to IMGT reference sequences to assign V, D and J gene segments. For a sequence to be retained, at least a six-nucleotide match to both a V gene segment and a J gene segment was required. A rearrangement counted as productive if the CDR3 had no stop codons and remained in frame with V and J, and every other rearrangement counted as non-productive. Following IMGT convention, CDR3 was defined as the stretch from the second conserved V-encoded cysteine up to the conserved J-encoded phenylalanine. The earlier analysis of 450 to 750 of the donors excluded any sequence lacking an unambiguous match to a single V gene segment. In an earlier analysis of 450 to 700 of the donors, V segments were called functional above 56.7% productive rearrangements and were called segregating when the between-donor standard deviation exceeded 5%. A statistical classification framework was built for diagnosing cytomegalovirus status from the catalog of TCR beta chain sequences. In a later analysis, TCR nucleotide sequences were compared against IMGT/GENE-DB human TR gene sequences so that V and J genes could be assigned. Using the TCRdist pipeline, a later analysis assigned CDR3 sequences along with most-parsimonious VDJ recombination scenarios. In a later analysis, every TCR beta chain was defined by the combination of its CDR3 amino acid sequence and its V-gene family, and reads without a unique V-gene family were dropped. As a way to deal with suspected cross-contamination and a sequencing artifact, a later analysis dropped roughly 620 nucleotide sequences that were highly shared and had low generation probability. In a later analysis, a clonal expansion index was calculated for each public chain from normalized within-repertoire ranks of inferred template counts. In a later analysis, generation probabilities were computed with a VDJ recombination model fitted to out-of-frame rearrangements, and the resulting probabilities were checked against IGoR. In a later analysis, hypergeometric tests were used to score TCR-TCR, TCR-HLA and TCR-CMV co-occurrence, with a repertoire-size bias correction applied to TCR pairs. A later analysis estimated false discovery rates by permuting HLA or CMV assignments 20 times. In a later analysis, co-occurring TCRs were grouped using DBSCAN, and TCRdist sequence similarity was added for clustering within HLA-allele-positive subsets. Repertoires with fewer than 30,000 or more than 120,000 public chains were left out of co-occurrence clustering, as were five repertoires with anomalous nucleotide sharing. The table was pulled from immuneACCESS by TCRdb, which kept in-frame rearrangements only. Such tables lose some clones; where checked, under half of the loss comes from unresolved V genes, and the rest has no known cause. V, J and clone size reflect that table, while D and trimming were determined from the DNA. This sample is represented by roughly 100,000 clones; around 9.1% of them were singletons. Of the sample, under 6.5% is held by the ten largest clones.

What was sequenced was PBMCs. The chain employs TRBV7-2 and TRBJ1-1, with the identity of the D gene unclear. The receptor's source is a man between 35 and 55 years old in good health and CMV-seropositive. The bases read TGTGCCAGCAGCTTTGACATATTAGAAGCTTTCTTT. Its translation is CASSFDILEAFF.